A selection of T cell receptor beta chains follows, all from one sample in a study of blood T cell repertoires in COVID-19. The assay was immunoSEQ multiplex PCR, and TCRdb's table has in-frame clones only and misses some. The data hold approximately 320,000 clones, with about 87% observed a single time. Input material: PBMCs or T cells enriched from blood (not recorded which). Source of these receptors: a woman between 18 and 30 years old who had recovered from COVID-19. CDR3s include the opening cysteine and the closing phenylalanine or tryptophan. The D gene is left open where the match is weak. Clone size is not always given. Where it is, it says once, few, many or a class for expanded clones.

v_call: TRBV2; d_call: TRBD1; j_call: TRBJ2-3; clone_size: -; cdr3_nt: TGTGCCAGCAGTGACTGGGGACAGGGCACAGATACGCAGTATTTT; cdr3_aa: CASSDWGQGTDTQYF
v_call: TRBV7-3; d_call: -; j_call: TRBJ1-1; clone_size: -; cdr3_nt: TGTGCCAGCAGCTTAACCGGGAACACTGAAGCTTTCTTT; cdr3_aa: CASSLTGNTEAFF
v_call: TRBV6-5; d_call: -; j_call: TRBJ2-3; clone_size: once; cdr3_nt: TGTGCCAGCAGTCAGGGTGGGATGGCAGATACGCAGTATTTT; cdr3_aa: CASSQGGMADTQYF
v_call: TRBV5-4; d_call: TRBD1; j_call: TRBJ1-5; clone_size: -; cdr3_nt: TGTGCCAGCAGCTCAGGACAGGGGAGGAATCAGCCCCAGCATTTT; cdr3_aa: CASSSGQGRNQPQHF
v_call: TRBV7-7; d_call: -; j_call: TRBJ2-1; clone_size: -; cdr3_nt: TGTGCCAGCAGCGCCGACAGAATTAGGGCCAGTGAGCAGTTCTTC; cdr3_aa: CASSADRIRASEQFF
v_call: TRBV6-2/TRBV6-3; d_call: TRBD1; j_call: TRBJ2-7; clone_size: -; cdr3_nt: TGTGCCAGCAGCCGCTACAGGGGGTCCTACGAGCAGTACTTC; cdr3_aa: CASSRYRGSYEQYF
v_call: TRBV9; d_call: -; j_call: TRBJ1-3; clone_size: -; cdr3_nt: TGTGCCAGCAGCCCTCGGGACTCTGGAAACACCATATATTTT; cdr3_aa: CASSPRDSGNTIYF
v_call: TRBV3-1/TRBV3-2; d_call: -; j_call: TRBJ1-2; clone_size: -; cdr3_nt: TGTGCCAGCAGCCAAGGCTTGAAGGGGCCAGCTAACTATGGCTACACCTTC; cdr3_aa: CASSQGLKGPANYGYTF
v_call: TRBV7-8; d_call: -; j_call: TRBJ2-1; clone_size: -; cdr3_nt: TGTGCCAGCAGCTTAGCTCTAGCCTCATACTCCTACAATGAGCAGTTCTTC; cdr3_aa: CASSLALASYSYNEQFF
v_call: TRBV28; d_call: TRBD1; j_call: TRBJ1-2; clone_size: -; cdr3_nt: TGTGCCAGCAGGTACGGAACAGGGGAGAGTGGCTACACCTTC; cdr3_aa: CASRYGTGESGYTF
v_call: TRBV11-3; d_call: -; j_call: TRBJ1-1; clone_size: -; cdr3_nt: TGTGCCAGCAGCTGGACAGCAGACACTGAAGCTTTCTTT; cdr3_aa: CASSWTADTEAFF
v_call: TRBV15; d_call: TRBD1; j_call: TRBJ2-7; clone_size: once; cdr3_nt: TGTGCCACCAGCAGAACGACAGGGTACGAGCAGTACTTC; cdr3_aa: CATSRTTGYEQYF
v_call: TRBV2; d_call: -; j_call: TRBJ2-7; clone_size: -; cdr3_nt: TGTGCCACCTTCCAGTCTGCCTACGAGCAGTACTTC; cdr3_aa: CATFQSAYEQYF
v_call: TRBV19; d_call: -; j_call: TRBJ1-2; clone_size: -; cdr3_nt: TGTGCCAGTAGTATAGGACAGGACAACTATGGCTACACCTTC; cdr3_aa: CASSIGQDNYGYTF
v_call: TRBV6-5; d_call: TRBD1; j_call: TRBJ2-5; clone_size: -; cdr3_nt: TGTGCCAGCAGTTACCCGGACAGGCAAGAGACCCAGTACTTC; cdr3_aa: CASSYPDRQETQYF
v_call: TRBV12-3/TRBV12-4; d_call: TRBD1; j_call: TRBJ1-2; clone_size: few; cdr3_nt: TGTGCCAGCAGATTTCAGACAGGGACTGGCTACACCTTC; cdr3_aa: CASRFQTGTGYTF
v_call: TRBV29-1; d_call: -; j_call: TRBJ2-1; clone_size: -; cdr3_nt: TGCAGCGTTGACGGGAGAAGCTCCTACAATGAGCAGTTCTTC; cdr3_aa: CSVDGRSSYNEQFF
v_call: TRBV3-1/TRBV3-2; d_call: -; j_call: TRBJ2-1; clone_size: once; cdr3_nt: TGTGCCAGCAGCCAAAAAGCACCGAAGAGGTCTCATGAGCAGTTCTTC; cdr3_aa: CASSQKAPKRSHEQFF
v_call: TRBV7-3; d_call: -; j_call: TRBJ2-2; clone_size: once; cdr3_nt: TGTGCCAGCAGCCCGTCCCTAGCCCCCGGGGAGCTGTTTTTT; cdr3_aa: CASSPSLAPGELFF
v_call: TRBV4-1; d_call: TRBD1; j_call: TRBJ1-2; clone_size: -; cdr3_nt: TGCGCCAGCAGCCAAGATCCCGGACAGGGGTCCTATGGCTACACCTTC; cdr3_aa: CASSQDPGQGSYGYTF
v_call: TRBV4-1; d_call: TRBD1; j_call: TRBJ1-1; clone_size: -; cdr3_nt: TGCGCCAGCAGCCAAATTCAGGGGGCGAACACTGAAGCTTTCTTT; cdr3_aa: CASSQIQGANTEAFF
v_call: TRBV19; d_call: -; j_call: TRBJ2-3; clone_size: -; cdr3_nt: TGTGCCAGTAGTAGTCGGAGGAGAGATACGCAGTATTTT; cdr3_aa: CASSSRRRDTQYF
v_call: TRBV18; d_call: -; j_call: TRBJ1-6; clone_size: -; cdr3_nt: TGTGCCAGCTCAGACACTCCCGGGAGACCTAATTCACCCCTCCACTTT; cdr3_aa: CASSDTPGRPNSPLHF
v_call: TRBV7-3; d_call: TRBD2; j_call: TRBJ2-1; clone_size: few; cdr3_nt: TGTGCCAGCAGCCCCCTAGCGGGGGGCATGTACAATGAGCAGTTCTTC; cdr3_aa: CASSPLAGGMYNEQFF
v_call: TRBV4-3; d_call: -; j_call: TRBJ2-2; clone_size: -; cdr3_nt: TGCGCCAGCAGCCCGAGTAACTCGAACACCGGGGAGCTGTTTTTT; cdr3_aa: CASSPSNSNTGELFF
v_call: TRBV27; d_call: TRBD2; j_call: TRBJ2-5; clone_size: -; cdr3_nt: TGTGCCAGCAGTCTAATCGGGGGGAATTTCGAGACCCAGTACTTC; cdr3_aa: CASSLIGGNFETQYF
v_call: TRBV29-1; d_call: -; j_call: TRBJ1-2; clone_size: -; cdr3_nt: TGCAGCGTTAGGGGCCAGACTAACTATGGCTACACCTTC; cdr3_aa: CSVRGQTNYGYTF
v_call: TRBV19; d_call: -; j_call: TRBJ2-2; clone_size: -; cdr3_nt: TGTGCCAGTAGTATCCTCAGGGGAAACACCGGGGAGCTGTTTTTT; cdr3_aa: CASSILRGNTGELFF
v_call: TRBV2; d_call: TRBD1; j_call: TRBJ1-5; clone_size: -; cdr3_nt: TGTGCCAGCAGCGTTGAGGGGGCGAGCAATCAGCCCCAGCATTTT; cdr3_aa: CASSVEGASNQPQHF
v_call: TRBV19; d_call: -; j_call: TRBJ2-3; clone_size: -; cdr3_nt: TGTGCCAGTAGGACCTCAGGGGGGGATACGCAGTATTTT; cdr3_aa: CASRTSGGDTQYF
v_call: TRBV18; d_call: -; j_call: TRBJ2-5; clone_size: -; cdr3_nt: TGTGCCAGCTCACCCCCAGGTCAAGAGACCCAGTACTTC; cdr3_aa: CASSPPGQETQYF
v_call: TRBV5-6; d_call: -; j_call: TRBJ2-7; clone_size: -; cdr3_nt: TGTGCCAGCAGCTTAACTGGGAGCTCCTACGAGCAGTACTTC; cdr3_aa: CASSLTGSSYEQYF
v_call: TRBV6-5; d_call: TRBD1; j_call: TRBJ2-5; clone_size: -; cdr3_nt: TGTGCCAGCAGTTATGGACAGGGTTTCGGAGAGACCCAGTACTTC; cdr3_aa: CASSYGQGFGETQYF
v_call: TRBV15; d_call: TRBD2; j_call: TRBJ2-3; clone_size: -; cdr3_nt: TGTGCCACCAGCAATGTAATGCGGGAGTTAACAGATACGCAGTATTTT; cdr3_aa: CATSNVMRELTDTQYF
v_call: TRBV4-1; d_call: TRBD2; j_call: TRBJ2-1; clone_size: -; cdr3_nt: TGCGCCAGCAGCCCTCTCGTCAGGCTAGCGGCCATGGGGGAGCAGTTCTTC; cdr3_aa: CASSPLVRLAAMGEQFF
v_call: TRBV27; d_call: -; j_call: TRBJ1-4; clone_size: -; cdr3_nt: TGTGCCAGCAGTTCCTCCTACCAACCAGGTGAAAAACTGTTTTTT; cdr3_aa: CASSSSYQPGEKLFF
v_call: TRBV20-1; d_call: -; j_call: TRBJ1-1; clone_size: -; cdr3_nt: TGCAGTGCTAGGCAGATGGGGGGGGCTTTCTTT; cdr3_aa: CSARQMGGAFF
v_call: TRBV4-3; d_call: -; j_call: TRBJ2-2; clone_size: -; cdr3_nt: TGCGCCAGCAGTCCAAGGTTGTTACAGGGCGAGACCGGGGAGCTGTTTTTT; cdr3_aa: CASSPRLLQGETGELFF
v_call: TRBV18; d_call: -; j_call: TRBJ1-1; clone_size: once; cdr3_nt: TGTGCCAGCTCACCCGCAGGGGAAGTCGGCACTGAAGCTTTCTTT; cdr3_aa: CASSPAGEVGTEAFF
v_call: TRBV14; d_call: TRBD1; j_call: TRBJ2-5; clone_size: -; cdr3_nt: TGTGCCAGCAGCCGGACCCGGGACAGAAGGGAGACCCAGTACTTC; cdr3_aa: CASSRTRDRRETQYF
v_call: TRBV9; d_call: TRBD2; j_call: TRBJ2-3; clone_size: once; cdr3_nt: TGTGCCAGCAGCGTAGTGGGCGGGGGGGCCGTAGATACGCAGTATTTT; cdr3_aa: CASSVVGGGAVDTQYF
v_call: TRBV28; d_call: -; j_call: TRBJ1-5; clone_size: -; cdr3_nt: TGTGCCAGCAGTGGGCAGGACAACAATCAGCCCCAGCATTTT; cdr3_aa: CASSGQDNNQPQHF
v_call: TRBV2; d_call: TRBD1; j_call: TRBJ2-2; clone_size: -; cdr3_nt: TGTGCCAGCAATGGACAGGCTAACACCGGGGAGCTGTTTTTT; cdr3_aa: CASNGQANTGELFF
v_call: TRBV7-2; d_call: TRBD1; j_call: TRBJ1-6; clone_size: few; cdr3_nt: TGTGCCAGCAGTCCTTGGACAGGGAGTCATTCACCCCTCCACTTT; cdr3_aa: CASSPWTGSHSPLHF
v_call: TRBV6-5; d_call: -; j_call: TRBJ2-7; clone_size: -; cdr3_nt: TGTGCCAGCAGTTACTCGAACGGAGAGCACTCCTACGAGCAGTACTTC; cdr3_aa: CASSYSNGEHSYEQYF
v_call: TRBV27; d_call: -; j_call: TRBJ1-1; clone_size: -; cdr3_nt: TGTGCCAGCAGTTTTTTTCGCAACGGGAACACTGAAGCTTTCTTT; cdr3_aa: CASSFFRNGNTEAFF
v_call: TRBV27; d_call: -; j_call: TRBJ2-1; clone_size: -; cdr3_nt: TGTGCCACCCGGAGGGCCGAAGGTTTTGAGCAGTTCTTC; cdr3_aa: CATRRAEGFEQFF